The entry below describes one TCR beta chain. Antigen: not known. The entry originates in a study of T cells after posttransplantation cyclophosphamide. With V trimmed by 6 bases and J by 2 bases, 9 bases remained unmatched. CDR1 and CDR2 from the germline V gene are MNHNS and SASEGT. CDR3 size: 15 residues. Findings and caveats of the study: Donor CD8+ memory clones often dominated recipient blood repertoires at later times. Recipient CMV seropositivity and CMV reactivation strongly tracked TRB clonality. Skin or GI-infiltrating T cells shared few TRB sequences with blood.

The assay was immunoSEQ multiplex PCR, and TCRdb's table has in-frame clones only and misses some. Of 25,000 or so clones in the sample, roughly 83% were seen once. Input material: PBMCs. The receptor comes from an older woman with a blood cancer, CMV-positive, and with a related stem cell donor. The J gene is TRBJ2-7, the V gene TRBV6-1, with TRBD2 matching over 8 bases. This CDR3 reads CASSAVRREAYEQYF. In DNA form, the CDR3 reads TGTGCCAGCAGCGCGGTAAGGCGGGAGGCCTACGAGCAGTACTTC.